The present TCR beta chain was sequenced within a study of blood T cell repertoires in COVID-19. Overall study: Italy, Spain and the United States were the sources of the convalescent and acute COVID-19 samples. In each case, the material was cDNA or gDNA derived from T cells, B-cell-depleted T cells, or PBMCs.

This clone was recorded only once. In the original processing: Estimates of nucleated cell counts were drawn from the amplification of reference gene primers. The assay was immunoSEQ multiplex PCR, and TCRdb's table has in-frame clones only and misses some. V and J calls and clone size come straight from that table; D and trimming were deduced from the DNA. The sample has roughly 150,000 clones, about four fifths seen once; the top ten hold about 15%. CDR1 is SGHDT and CDR2 is YYEEEE in the germline V gene. This CDR3 has 14 residues. The trim removed 4 bases at V and 12 bases at J, leaving 7 bases unmatched.

This receptor was identified in a woman over 75 with acute or convalescent COVID-19. Sequencing was done on a sample of peripheral blood. This chain joins TRBV5-6 and TRBJ1-4, with 12 positions matching TRBD1. In nucleotides, the CDR3 is TGTGCCAGCAGCCGCCGGGACAGGGGGCGTGAACTGTTTTTT. The encoded protein is CASSRRDRGRELFF.